This TCR beta chain was sequenced for a study of T cells in Graves' hyperthyroidism and ophthalmopathy. TCR beta CDR3 regions were amplified from RNA transcripts. Using the HTBI primer set, a first-round RT-PCR was run on the TCR CDR3. One entry per CDR3 protein results from TCRdb running MiXCR on the multiplex PCR reads. Seen here are approximately 400,000 distinct CDR3 sequences, about 14% observed once, and the top ten hold less than 25%. This CDR3 comprises 12 residues. V dropped 3 bases and J dropped 10 bases, with 10 bases sitting between them. Ten or more counts support this clonotype. Sequencing input: blood. The chain recombines TRBV12-3 or TRBV12-4 with TRBJ2-1; D not certain. The TCR was taken from a man aged 30-40 years with Graves' hyperthyroidism that later progressed to Graves' ophthalmopathy. The chain's CDR3 is CASSFSVNEQFF. The DNA for the CDR3 is TGTGCCAGCAGTTTTTCGGTTAACGAGCAGTTCTTC.